The rows below give T cell receptor beta chains drawn from one sample of a study of shared clonotypes between healthy human individuals. The table came from immunoSEQ multiplex PCR; TCRdb's copy has only in-frame clones and leaves some out. The repertoire includes roughly 590,000 clones, roughly 96% of them detected once, and 0.085% to 0.11% sits in the top ten. Sample: naive CD8+ T cells sorted from blood. All receptors come from a woman in her 30s in good health. CDR3s leave out the opening cysteine and the closing phenylalanine or tryptophan.

TRBV2	TRBJ1-2	ASGTDLAWGYT
TRBV6-5	TRBJ1-3	ASSYVQGSGNTIY
TRBV9	TRBJ2-3	ASSGSGTSTDTQY
TRBV28	TRBJ2-1	ASTDGVYFDNEQF
TRBV27	TRBJ2-7	ASIGGTGYEQY
TRBV19	TRBJ1-1	ASSIALVNTEAF
TRBV28	TRBJ2-2	ASRLQGFSGELF
TRBV5-6	TRBJ2-5	ASSQGLGETQY
TRBV28	TRBJ2-7	ASSRTGDTDYEQY
TRBV2	TRBJ2-3	ASSPPSGRAVDTQY
TRBV6-6	TRBJ1-5	ASREDGYQPQH
TRBV28	TRBJ1-2	ASSETGGYGYT
TRBV7-9	TRBJ2-3	ATSDGPVRGDTQY
TRBV15	TRBJ2-7	ATSGSRRDEQY
TRBV27	TRBJ1-6	ASTEGQLNSPLH
TRBV10-2	TRBJ2-2	ASSGDTGELF
TRBV6-5	TRBJ2-5	ASSGRQVQETQY
TRBV28	TRBJ1-1	ASSLGGDRGRGTEAF
TRBV28	TRBJ2-1	ASSLEREGGNEQF
TRBV19	TRBJ2-2	ASAWGLATGELF
TRBV4-2	TRBJ2-1	ASSQEAAGMVHEQF
TRBV27	TRBJ2-3	ASSYGAGSTDTQY
TRBV11-2	TRBJ2-1	ASSFGRLAGELNEQF
TRBV28	TRBJ1-2	ASSYIGTGNGYT
TRBV27	TRBJ1-5	ASNLTGQGVQPQH
TRBV14	TRBJ1-2	ASSLRTGAYGYT
TRBV19	TRBJ2-1	ASSIEDGRYNEQF
TRBV6-1	TRBJ2-1	ASSELASVSHEQF
TRBV29-1	TRBJ2-3	SGVRDRNTDTQY